The next 13 T cell receptor beta chains were all read from a single sample in a study of blood T cell repertoires in COVID-19. TCRdb's copy holds only in-frame clones and misses some; the assay was immunoSEQ multiplex PCR. The data show tens of thousands of clones, with 70% to 80% seen just once and approximately 25% held by the top ten. Sequencing input: peripheral blood. These receptor sequences come from a man in his sixties with active or convalescent COVID-19.

This chain uses TRBV5-4 with TRBJ1-1, with TRBD1 matching 7 bases. The CDR3 is made up of 15 amino acids. Germline assignment: CDR1 SGHNT and CDR2 YYREEE (reference sequence). With 4 bases clipped from V and 5 bases from J, the junction kept 11 bases outside the gene matches. CDR3 sequence: CASSANRRGVTEAFF. The DNA for the CDR3 is TGTGCCAGCAGCGCAAACCGCAGGGGGGTGACTGAAGCTTTCTTT.

The V and J genes are TRBV5-8 and TRBJ2-7, with TRBD1 as a possible D gene (5 bases). The CDR3 sequence is 12 residues long. Germline loops: CDR1 SGHTS, CDR2 YDEGEE. Trimming stripped 1 base from V and 4 bases from J, with 6 bases between. CDR3 DNA: TGTGCCAGCAGCTTGAGGGGTTACGAGCAGTACTTC. Its protein is CASSLRGYEQYF.

The rearrangement uses TRBV25-1 and TRBJ2-3; 7 bases are a match to TRBD2. Germline CDR1 MGHDK, CDR2 SYGVNS. The CDR3 contains 16 residues. V shed 1 base and J 1 base; nucleotides not matched to a gene: 5. As DNA, the CDR3 is TGTGCCAGCAGTGAATGGGAGACTAGCCGCACAGATACGCAGTATTTT. As protein: CASSEWETSRTDTQYF.

The genes are TRBV5-1 and TRBJ1-4, with D unclear. Per the germline V gene, CDR1 is SGHRS and CDR2 is YFSETQ. V was clipped by 2 bases and J by 4 bases, with 9 bases between them. The CDR3 consists of 14 residues. The CDR3 sequence is CASSFNQRNEKLFF. As DNA, the CDR3 is TGCGCCAGCAGCTTTAACCAGCGTAATGAAAAACTGTTTTTT.

V gene TRBV5-1 combines with J gene TRBJ1-4, with no clear D. The V gene lost 5 bases and the J gene lost 4 bases, with 15 bases spanning the gap. CDR1 and CDR2 from the germline V gene are SGHRS and YFSETQ. The CDR3 runs to 15 residues. In DNA form, the CDR3 reads TGCGCCAGCAGGCCGGTCCCTGATAATAATGAAAAACTGTTTTTT. Its translation is CASRPVPDNNEKLFF.

V and J are TRBV7-6 and TRBJ1-1, with D possibly matching TRBD1 (6 bases). The CDR3 totals 15 residues. V shed 6 bases and J shed 8 bases, with 22 bases lying between them. Germline-derived CDR1 and CDR2 are SGHVS and FNYEAQ. CDR3 residues: CASSNLGASTGEAFF. The CDR3 nucleotides are TGTGCCAGCAGTAATTTGGGGGCGAGTACTGGGGAAGCTTTCTTT. Full variable domain (missing parts from reference TRBV7-6 and TRBJ1-1): GAGVSQSPRYKVTKRGQDVALRCDPISGHVSLYWYRQALGQGPEFLTYFNYEAQQDKSGLPNDRFSAERPEGSISTLTIQRTEQRDSAMYRCASSNLGASTGEAFFGQGTRLTVV.

The chain employs TRBV4-1 and TRBJ2-7; 7 bases map to TRBD2. V was pared by 0 bases and J by 3 bases, with 2 bases of the junction left unmatched. The CDR3 is made up of 14 amino acids. Germline V lookup: CDR1 MGHRA, CDR2 YSYEKL. The CDR3 loop reads CASSQETSSYEQYF. CDR3 sequence (DNA): TGCGCCAGCAGCCAAGAGACTAGCAGCTACGAGCAGTACTTC.

The chain links TRBV29-1 to TRBJ2-1, with 9 bases identical to TRBD2. V gave up 7 bases and J gave up 8 bases; unmatched junction bases: 15. Germline V lookup: CDR1 SQVTM, CDR2 ANQGSEA. The CDR3 runs to 15 residues. The CDR3 nucleotides are TGCAGCGCCGGAGGTGGCGGGGGGGGAATTGATGAGCAGTTCTTC. It specifies CSAGGGGGGIDEQFF.

The chain recombines TRBV7-3 with TRBJ2-1; 7 bases align to TRBD1. J lost 0 bases, V lost 5 bases, and 7 bases had no gene match. The CDR3 runs to 16 residues. Per germline, CDR1 SGHTA and CDR2 FQGTGA. CDR3 sequence reads: CASSPTTGLSYNEQFF. CDR3 DNA: TGTGCCAGCAGCCCCACGACAGGGCTCTCCTACAATGAGCAGTTCTTC.

The rearrangement joins TRBV7-6 to TRBJ2-3; TRBD2 aligns across 13 bases. CDR1 is SGHVS, CDR2 FNYEAQ, per germline. The CDR3 runs 16 residues. With V trimmed by 5 bases and J by 4 bases, 6 bases remained unmatched. DNA for the CDR3: TGTGCCAGCAGCGTTACTAGCGGGGGGGCCTCAGATACGCAGTATTTT. It encodes CASSVTSGGASDTQYF.

V and J are TRBV6-5 and TRBJ1-4; D possibly corresponds to TRBD1 (5 bases). The CDR3 is made up of 15 amino acids. Germline CDR1 and CDR2: MNHEY and SVGAGI. V shed 2 bases and J shed 8 bases, with 15 bases lying between them. As DNA, the CDR3 is TGTGCCAGCAGTTACCTCGGGGGGAATGGGGAAAAACTGTTTTTT. Translation gives CASSYLGGNGEKLFF.

The V and J genes are TRBV28 and TRBJ2-7, with 8 bases aligning to TRBD1. Germline-derived CDR1 and CDR2 are MDHEN and SYDVKM. Germline trimming cut 8 bases from V and 5 bases from J; bases unmatched to any gene: 8. This CDR3 is built from 13 residues. CDR3 nucleotide sequence: TGTGCCAGCGGAGGAGACAGGGGCGACGAGCAGTACTTC. Protein: CASGGDRGDEQYF.

The table lists this clone with a few counts. V usage is TRBV4-2 and J usage is TRBJ2-3, with 15 positions matching TRBD2. The CDR3 loop spans 19 amino acids. Unmatched junction bases numbered 6, after V lost 0 bases and J lost 2 bases. CDR1 is LGHNA and CDR2 is YNFKEQ in the germline V gene. CDR3 nucleotides: TGTGCCAGCAGCCAAGATTGGGGGACTAGCGGGGGGTTCACAGATACGCAGTATTTT. Amino acids: CASSQDWGTSGGFTDTQYF.